These 32 T cell receptor beta chains were all obtained from the same sample, sequenced in a study of tumor-infiltrating lymphocytes in primary liver carcinoma. Co-extracting RNA and DNA was done with about 17-30 mg of unsorted bulk tissue as input. TCR beta cDNA was prepared out of roughly 0.45 ug total RNA by means of a constant-region primer. Three rounds of nested multiplex PCR with slightly modified ARM-PCR produced TCR beta libraries. Researchers ran the first two PCR rounds for roughly 11 cycles each with TRBV1-TRBV30 forward primers and a C-beta reverse primer. TCRdb independently ran MiXCR on the multiplex PCR reads; one entry per CDR3 protein. The data contain approximately 100,000 distinct CDR3 sequences, 55% to 80% of them singletons. The sample comprised liver tumor tissue from sampling region 2. Subset noted: tumor region T2, inferior pole. Receptors originate from a woman aged 55-69 years with primary liver carcinoma and hepatitis B virus infection.

A word on this clonotype: The junction departs from the called germline gene at one end, perhaps through a read error. The V and J genes are TRBV28 and TRBJ2-7; TRBD1 is a possible D gene (6 bases). Per germline, CDR1 MDHEN and CDR2 SYDVKM. This CDR3 is built from 14 residues. The CDR3 DNA reads as TGCGCCAGCATCTCATGGGAAGGGGGTAGCGAGCAGTACTTC. It specifies CASISWEGGSEQYF.

The chain joins TRBV28 to TRBJ2-7; D remains ambiguous. The germline V gene has CDR1 MDHEN and CDR2 SYDVKM. The CDR3 is 12 amino acids. V shed 10 bases and J shed 0 bases, with 10 bases lying between them. The CDR3 protein is CANVGSSYEQYF. The CDR3 DNA is TGTGCCAACGTAGGCAGCTCCTACGAGCAGTACTTC.

With regard to this clonotype: The junction shows a germline mismatch at one end, possibly a read error. The V and J genes are TRBV11-2 and TRBJ2-7; TRBD2 is a possible D gene (7 bases). The CDR3 runs 15 residues. CDR1 is SGHAT, CDR2 FQNNGV, per germline. The CDR3 nucleotides are TGTGCAAGCAGCTTAGAGAGGGGGGGACTACCGATGCAATACTTC. As protein: CASSLERGGLPMQYF.

Regarding this clonotype: Since the CDR3 does not end with the conserved phenylalanine or tryptophan, this likely comes from a read error. The chain has TRBV11-2 and TRBJ1-6; D is ambiguous. The V gene lost 6 bases and the J gene lost 6 bases, with 9 bases spanning the gap. This CDR3 has 13 residues. Germline V CDR1 and CDR2: SGHAT, FQNNGV. CDR3 bases: TGTGCCAGCAGTCTAGATCCTAATTCACCCCTCCACATT. Translating gives CASSLDPNSPLHI.

The gene calls are TRBV6-5 and TRBJ2-5, with TRBD1 as a possible D gene (5 bases). Trimming took off 10 bases at V and 4 bases at J, with 19 bases between the two ends. The CDR3 extends over 14 amino acids. CDR1 is MNHEY and CDR2 is SVGAGI in the germline V gene. CDR3 region: CANRRRQSLETQYF. The DNA of the CDR3 is TGTGCCAACAGGAGACGACAGTCCCTAGAGACCCAGTACTTC.

Turning to this clonotype: An end of the junction does not agree with germline; a read error may underlie this. The chain employs TRBV4-1 and TRBJ1-2; D is unclear. The length of the CDR3 is 16 residues. CDR1 and CDR2 (germline): MGHRA, YSYEKL. CDR3 coding DNA: TGCGCCAGCAGCCAAACCCAGTATCATACTAAGTATGGCTACACCTTC. It codes for CASSQTQYHTKYGYTF.

The gene calls are TRBV12-3 or TRBV12-4 and TRBJ2-5, with TRBD2 matching 13 bases. Trimming at V came to 6 bases and at J to 10 bases, leaving 17 bases not matched to a gene. The CDR3 consists of 17 residues. CDR3: CASRKLAGGPRVGDQYF. CDR3 DNA: TGTGCCAGCAGAAAACTAGCGGGAGGGCCAAGAGTAGGAGACCAGTACTTC.

The J gene is TRBJ2-3, the V gene TRBV2; D gene ambiguous. V was shortened by 10 bases and J by 0 bases, with 5 bases between the two germline ends. This CDR3 spans 11 amino acids. CDR1 is SNHLY and CDR2 is FYNNEI in the germline V gene. The CDR3 nucleotides are TGTGCCAACACCAGCACAGATACGCAGTATTTT. Translation gives CANTSTDTQYF.

On this clonotype: One junction end does not reproduce the germline sequence, and a read error may be involved. In nucleotides, the CDR3 is TGTGCCATCGGTGTTGAGAATACAGGTACGCAGTATTTT. Amino acid sequence: CAIGVENTGTQYF. The chain joins TRBV10-3 to TRBJ2-3, with D possibly being TRBD1 (5 bases). Per germline, CDR1 ENHRY and CDR2 SYGVKD. There are 13 residues in the CDR3.

This clonotype occurred many times. V is TRBV5-1 and J is TRBJ2-2; the D is unclear. The V gene's germline CDR1 is SGHRS and CDR2 YFSETQ. This CDR3 contains 13 residues. V lost 4 bases, J lost 5 bases, and 9 bases lay in between. The CDR3 sequence is CASSPVVTGELFF. DNA for the CDR3: TGCGCCAGCAGCCCCGTCGTGACCGGGGAGCTGTTTTTT.

Note on this clonotype: A junction end diverges from the germline sequence, so it may reflect a read error. This rearrangement joins TRBV20-1 to TRBJ1-1; 8 nucleotides match TRBD1. Germline values: CDR1 DFQATT, CDR2 SNEGSKA (reference sequence). The CDR3 length is 13 residues. This chain's CDR3 is CSAEDRVNTEVFF. CDR3 DNA: TGCAGTGCTGAGGACAGGGTCAACACTGAAGTTTTCTTT.

A few counts support this clonotype. The chain couples TRBV7-3 to TRBJ2-7; D is undetermined. Trimming cost V 4 bases and J 9 bases, with 4 bases left between them. The CDR3 has 9 amino acids. The V gene's germline CDR1 is SGHTA and CDR2 FQGTGA. CDR3 protein: CASSSGQYF. The CDR3 DNA reads TGTGCCAGCAGCTCCGGGCAGTACTTC.

The chain combines TRBV10-3 with TRBJ2-7, with no clear D. The germline V and J ends were trimmed by 6 bases and 2 bases, with 8 bases remaining between them. Germline values: CDR1 ENHRY, CDR2 SYGVKD. The CDR3 runs to 12 residues. CDR3 coding DNA: TGTGCCATCAGAGCCGACCCCTACGAGCAGTACTTC. This encodes CAIRADPYEQYF.

This clonotype was observed a handful of times. This sequence joins TRBV7-9 and TRBJ2-1; TRBD2 matches 8 bases. The length of the CDR3 is 15 residues. J lost 5 bases, V lost 3 bases, and 6 bases had no gene match. CDR1 SEHNR and CDR2 FQNEAQ come from the germline V gene (reference sequence). In nucleotides, the CDR3 is TGTGCCAGCAGCTTTTCCGGGAGGGCCCACAATGAGCAGTTCTTC. Its translation is CASSFSGRAHNEQFF.

This clonotype was counted a few times. V is TRBV28 and J is TRBJ1-1; 8 bases fit TRBD1. Germline values: CDR1 MDHEN, CDR2 SYDVKM. The V and J ends lost 3 bases and 4 bases, in that order; junction bases with no gene match: 10. This CDR3 contains 16 residues. This chain's CDR3 is CASSLGRGPSRTEAFF. The CDR3 DNA is TGTGCCAGCAGTTTGGGCAGGGGGCCCTCGCGCACTGAAGCTTTCTTT.

The V gene is TRBV28, the J gene TRBJ1-3, with D possibly matching TRBD1 (5 bases). Between the trimmed V and J ends, which lost 5 bases and 1 base, there was a span of 9 bases. CDR1 is MDHEN and CDR2 is SYDVKM in the germline V gene. CDR3 length: 14 residues. The CDR3 spells CASSVQESGNTIYF. As DNA, the CDR3 is TGTGCCAGCAGTGTACAGGAGTCTGGAAACACCATATATTTT.

A note on this clonotype: At one end, the junction sequence differs from germline, possibly due to a read error. The chain couples TRBV7-9 to TRBJ1-1; possible D gene TRBD1, 6 bases. The CDR3 contains 20 residues. Per germline, CDR1 SEHNR and CDR2 FQNEAQ (reference sequence). DNA for the CDR3: TGTACCAGCAGCTTAGCCGCCCCGTGGGGGCAGGTCCCGGGGAACACTGAAGCTTTCTTT. This encodes CTSSLAAPWGQVPGNTEAFF.

This chain connects TRBV11-2 to TRBJ1-1; 8 bases are a match to TRBD1. V lost 1 base, J lost 7 bases, and 5 bases stayed unmatched. This CDR3 comprises 14 residues. Germline V CDR1 and CDR2: SGHAT, FQNNGV. CDR3 DNA: TGTGCCAGCAGCTTAGCCAGGGGGCGAGATGAAGCTTTCTTT. The encoded protein is CASSLARGRDEAFF.

This clonotype has only a few counts. With a much larger clone just one base away, this may be a read error. The V gene is TRBV4-2, the J gene TRBJ2-1; possible D gene TRBD2, 6 bases. There are 15 residues in the CDR3. V was cut by 6 bases and J by 0 bases, with 12 bases left in between. CDR1 LGHNA and CDR2 YNFKEQ come from the germline V gene. The CDR3 spells CASRSASDSYNEQFF. The CDR3, as DNA: TGTGCCAGCAGATCCGCTAGCGACTCCTACAATGAGCAGTTCTTC.

Notes on this clonotype: This may stem from a read error, because a much larger clone lies one nucleotide away. The chain couples TRBV12-3 or TRBV12-4 to TRBJ1-1; weak D call: TRBD1 (5 bases). The CDR3 covers 11 residues. The CDR3 nucleotides read TGTGCCAGCTGTTTGGGGGAATCGGCTTTCTTT. Amino acid sequence: CASCLGESAFF.

This clonotype has a count of ten or more. V gene TRBV6-5 combines with J gene TRBJ1-2, with D possibly TRBD1 on 6 matching bases. V was clipped by 4 bases and J by 9 bases, with 18 bases between them. Germline V gives CDR1 MNHEY, CDR2 SVGAGI. This CDR3 contains 14 residues. The CDR3 nucleotides read TGTGCCAGCAGTTTGGAGGGGGTCGGTGGGAGCTACACCTTC. Protein: CASSLEGVGGSYTF.

On this clonotype: Mismatch with germline at one junction end may stem from a read error. J is TRBJ2-3 and V is TRBV11-3; tentative D call: TRBD1 (5 bases). Germline assignment: CDR1 SGHNT and CDR2 YENEEA. This CDR3 is built from 14 residues. The CDR3 here is CASSTRTGTGTQYF. Written as DNA, the CDR3 is TGTGCCAGCAGCACCCGGACGGGCACAGGTACGCAGTATTTT.

This clonotype was recorded at least ten times. J is TRBJ2-1 and V is TRBV29-1; TRBD2 matches 8 bases. The CDR3 contains 13 residues. Losses at the gene ends were 7 bases for V and 7 bases for J; bases not matched to a gene: 9. Germline values: CDR1 SQVTM, CDR2 ANQGSEA. CDR3 sequence: CSAEGGTSNEQFF. In DNA, the CDR3 is TGCAGCGCCGAGGGGGGGACTAGTAATGAGCAGTTCTTC.

To note about this clonotype: Germline is not matched at one junction end, which may reflect a read error. The gene calls are TRBV11-2 and TRBJ1-2, with a tentative D call TRBD1 (5 bases). Germline values: CDR1 SGHAT, CDR2 FQNNGV. The CDR3 loop spans 17 amino acids. This chain's CDR3 is CASSLDPIRALLYGYTF. The CDR3 coding sequence is TGTGCCAGCAGCTTAGATCCGATCAGGGCGCTGCTATATGGTTACACCTTC.

On this clonotype: Compared with germline, one end of the junction differs, possibly owing to a read error. The gene calls are TRBV29-1 and TRBJ1-1; D remains unclear. The CDR3 has 12 amino acids. The germline gives CDR1 SQVTM, CDR2 ANQGSEA. DNA for the CDR3: TGCAGCGTTGGGGAAAGGAACATTGAAGCTTTCTTT. It is translated as CSVGERNIEAFF.

This clonotype was picked up many times. The rearrangement joins TRBV12-3 or TRBV12-4 to TRBJ2-3, with 7 bases fitting TRBD2. V lost 4 bases, J lost 2 bases, and 6 bases stayed unmatched. This CDR3 spans 15 amino acids. CDR3 region: CASSSGGLTTDTQYF. CDR3 in DNA: TGTGCCAGCAGTTCTGGGGGACTAACCACAGATACGCAGTATTTT.

The chain recombines TRBV11-2 with TRBJ2-1; D possibly matches TRBD1 or TRBD2 (6 bases each). CDR3 length: 14 residues. Trimming stripped 3 bases from V and 14 bases from J, with 20 bases between. Looked up from germline, CDR1 is SGHAT and CDR2 is FQNNGV. The CDR3 region has the DNA TGTGCCAGCAGCTTGGAAACAGGGACGGGAGAAAAGTTCTTC. This encodes CASSLETGTGEKFF.

The V and J genes are TRBV6-1 and TRBJ2-1, with 7 bases aligning to TRBD2. The CDR3 loop spans 15 amino acids. V lost 4 bases to trimming and J lost 2 bases; unmatched junction nucleotides: 5. The germline V gene has CDR1 MNHNS and CDR2 SASEGT. The CDR3 is CASSGFGGTYNEQFF. The CDR3 nucleotides are TGTGCCAGCAGTGGGTTCGGGGGGACCTACAATGAGCAGTTCTTC.

This sequence joins TRBV12-3 or TRBV12-4 and TRBJ1-5; D call uncertain. The V end was cut by 2 bases, the J end by 16 bases, with 18 bases between. The CDR3 has 13 amino acids. For the CDR3, the DNA is TGTGCCAGCAGTTTACAGACGGCTCAGCTCCAACATTTT. The encoded protein is CASSLQTAQLQHF.

Regarding this clonotype: At one of its ends the junction is not consistent with the germline gene, which may arise from a read error. The chain has TRBV11-2 and TRBJ2-5; no reliable D call. This CDR3 contains 13 residues. Germline V gene data show CDR1 as SGHAT and CDR2 as FQNNGV. The CDR3 here is CVSSLVSKGTQYF. The CDR3 nucleotides read TGTGTCAGCAGCCTAGTATCCAAGGGGACCCAGTACTTC.

This clonotype was seen a single time. One junction end does not reproduce the germline sequence, and a read error may be involved. The chain joins TRBV4-2 to TRBJ2-5; no definite D call. The CDR3 is 13 residues long. Germline V gene data show CDR1 as LGHNA and CDR2 as YNFKEQ. CDR3 residues: CANSPEPKETQYF. The CDR3 region has the DNA TGTGCCAACAGCCCGGAGCCTAAAGAGACCCAGTACTTC.

The chain carries TRBV2 and TRBJ2-3, with D hard to call. V shed 8 bases and J shed 4 bases, with 16 bases lying between them. The germline V gene encodes CDR1 SNHLY and CDR2 FYNNEI. This CDR3 is 14 amino acids long. The CDR3 DNA sequence: TGTGCCAGCGTAGGCTCTTCGCGCTCAGATACGCAGTATTTT. It translates to CASVGSSRSDTQYF.